Listed here are 27 T cell receptor beta chains from one sample, sequenced in a study of CXCR3-negative and CXCR3-positive naive CD8 T cells. Libraries were UMI-labeled 5' RACE TRB cDNA. From its re-call of the 5' RACE reads, TCRdb lists each CDR3 protein once, without DNA. In all, the sample yields some 8,400 distinct CDR3 sequences. No cognate antigen is known for these TCRs. Study findings and constraints: Greater hydrophobicity was found in TRB CDR3s of CXCR3-positive naive cells than of CXCR3-negative naive cells.

Sequenced material: naive CXCR3+ CD8+ T cells from blood. The subset denotes: CD45RO-CCR7+CD27+CD95- naive CD8+ T cells expressing CXCR3 (TNR3+). These receptor sequences come from a human donor in good health. Some clones in this sample may be carry-over from other donors' samples.

This clonotype is labeled medium-sized based on frequency. The V call is TRBV10-3, the J call TRBJ1-2; TCRdb names TRBD1, which stays unverified in the absence of DNA. The V gene's germline CDR1 is ENHRY and CDR2 SYGVKD. This CDR3 is built from 12 residues. The CDR3 reads CAISAGDHGYTF.

This chain uses TRBV20-1 with TRBJ2-3; the TCRdb call, TRBD2, lacks DNA for checking. Germline CDR1 is DFQATT and CDR2 is SNEGSKA (reference sequence). The CDR3 sequence is 16 residues long. CDR3: CSARPGLASSTDTQYF.

This clonotype is labeled medium-sized based on frequency. The chain links TRBV5-6 to TRBJ2-3; TCRdb selects TRBD2, and the lack of DNA leaves this call unchecked. Germline V gives CDR1 SGHDT, CDR2 YYEEEE. This CDR3 has 15 amino acids. Here the CDR3 reads CASSLLAGMADTQYF.

The chain has TRBV3-1 and TRBJ2-2; TCRdb selects TRBD1, and the lack of DNA leaves this call unchecked. The CDR3 has 17 residues. The germline CDR1 and CDR2 sequences are LGHDT and YNNKEL (reference sequence). CDR3 amino acids: CASSQQTISEKGGELFF.

This chain's CDR3 is CASSLDPFTSAYNEQFF. This sequence joins TRBV11-2 and TRBJ2-1. This CDR3 has 17 residues. The germline CDR1 and CDR2 sequences are SGHAT and FQNNGV.

This clonotype registers medium-sized (0.01 to 0.1%) by frequency. The chain has TRBV29-1 and TRBJ2-1; the D gene TCRdb calls, TRBD2, cannot be checked with no DNA. Germline assignment: CDR1 SQVTM and CDR2 ANQGSEA. This CDR3 contains 14 residues. The CDR3 protein is CSLNSGIQYNEQFF.

Its frequency marks this clonotype as medium-sized. The chain carries TRBV29-1 and TRBJ2-7; without DNA, the TCRdb call of TRBD2 cannot be checked. Germline CDR1 and CDR2: SQVTM and ANQGSEA. CDR3 length: 14 residues. The CDR3 sequence is CSVVLVDYQYEQYF.

This clonotype is medium-sized by frequency. This chain uses TRBV5-1 with TRBJ2-7. From germline, CDR1 is SGHRS and CDR2 YFSETQ. The CDR3 loop spans 13 amino acids. The CDR3 loop is CASSLSASYEQYF.

The chain couples TRBV28 to TRBJ2-1; the D gene TCRdb calls, TRBD1, cannot be checked with no DNA. The CDR3 is 14 residues long. From germline, CDR1 is MDHEN and CDR2 SYDVKM. CDR3 sequence: CASSLRERNNKQFF.

By frequency, this clonotype registers medium-sized. The chain recombines TRBV29-1 with TRBJ1-4; the TCRdb call, TRBD1, lacks DNA for checking. The CDR3 runs to 15 residues. Germline CDR1 SQVTM, CDR2 ANQGSEA. The CDR3 spells CSVEDLGGNGEKLFF. Full variable domain (missing parts from reference TRBV29-1 and TRBJ1-4): SAVISQKPSRDICQRGTSLTIQCQVDSQVTMMFWYRQQPGQSLTLIATANQGSEATYESGFVIDKFPISRPNLTFSTLTVSNMSPEDSSIYLCSVEDLGGNGEKLFFGSGTQLSVL.

This clonotype is deemed medium-sized (0.01 to 0.1%) by its frequency. This sequence joins TRBV6-5 and TRBJ2-7; the D call from TCRdb, TRBD1, cannot be confirmed without DNA. This CDR3 has 14 residues. Per germline, CDR1 MNHEY and CDR2 SVGAGI. The CDR3: CASSLGQGAYEQYF.

Frequency places this clonotype as medium-sized. The chain links TRBV6-2 or TRBV6-3 to TRBJ1-1; TCRdb designates TRBD1, a call that cannot be tested without DNA. This CDR3 region has 15 residues. Germline CDR1 and CDR2: MNHEY and SVGEGT. CDR3: CASSTPDRVNTEAFF.

V is TRBV7-6 and J is TRBJ2-1; the TCRdb D gene call, TRBD1, has no DNA to confirm it. CDR1 is SGHVS and CDR2 is FNYEAQ in the germline V gene. CDR3 length: 13 amino acids. CDR3: CASSLTDPGEQFF. Filled out from reference TRBV7-6 and TRBJ2-1, the complete variable domain reads GAGVSQSPRYKVTKRGQDVALRCDPISGHVSLYWYRQALGQGPEFLTYFNYEAQQDKSGLPNDRFSAERPEGSISTLTIQRTEQRDSAMYRCASSLTDPGEQFFGPGTRLTVL.

This chain joins TRBV7-6 and TRBJ2-3. The CDR3 consists of 14 residues. Looked up from germline, CDR1 is SGHVS and CDR2 is FNYEAQ. CDR3 amino acids: CASSSSGHTDTQYF.

The genes are TRBV29-1 and TRBJ2-1; TCRdb selects TRBD1, and the lack of DNA leaves this call unchecked. CDR1 SQVTM and CDR2 ANQGSEA come from the germline V gene. The CDR3 length is 16 residues. The CDR3 loop reads CSVEDHRLASYNEQFF.

Frequency places this clonotype as medium-sized. The V call is TRBV29-1, the J call TRBJ2-7; the D gene TCRdb calls, TRBD1, cannot be checked with no DNA. The CDR3 length is 13 residues. CDR1 and CDR2 (germline): SQVTM, ANQGSEA. CDR3 sequence reads: CSVDTGLLAEQYF.

CDR3 residues: CSVDGVGDSVGNEQFF. This chain uses TRBV29-1 with TRBJ2-1; TCRdb outputs TRBD1, but without DNA this stays unchecked. This CDR3 has 16 amino acids. Per the germline V gene, CDR1 is SQVTM and CDR2 is ANQGSEA.

The V gene is TRBV15, the J gene TRBJ2-7; TCRdb lists TRBD1, though no DNA is available to test this call. Germline values: CDR1 LNHNV, CDR2 YYDKDF (reference sequence). The CDR3 covers 19 residues. The CDR3 is CATSRVLPGPPWRHYEQYF.

The genes are TRBV7-2 and TRBJ2-5; the D call of TRBD2 rests on TCRdb alone, since no DNA is present to check it. Germline V gene sequence: CDR1 SGHTA, CDR2 FQGNSA. The CDR3 runs 16 residues. The chain's CDR3 is CASSLFLSGTQETQYF.

The CDR3 is CASLRGPQETQYF. The chain employs TRBV12-3 or TRBV12-4 and TRBJ2-5; checking the TCRdb D call of TRBD1 is not possible without DNA. The CDR3 contains 13 residues.

The gene calls are TRBV5-4 and TRBJ2-2. CDR1 SGHNT and CDR2 YYREEE come from the germline V gene (reference sequence). This CDR3 is 14 amino acids long. The CDR3 here is CASSFGSNTGELFF. Together with reference TRBV5-4 and TRBJ2-2, the CDR3 gives the full variable domain: ETGVTQSPTHLIKTRGQQVTLRCSSQSGHNTVSWYQQALGQGPQFIFQYYREEENGRGNFPPRFSGLQFPNYSSELNVNALELDDSALYLCASSFGSNTGELFFGEGSRLTVL.

This chain uses TRBV29-1 with TRBJ2-7; TCRdb indicates TRBD2, and absent DNA this call remains unverified. This CDR3 region has 13 residues. Germline-derived CDR1 and CDR2 are SQVTM and ANQGSEA. This CDR3 is CSVTTSGRYEQYF.

The V gene is TRBV27, the J gene TRBJ2-7. Germline assignment: CDR1 MNHEY and CDR2 SMNVEV (reference sequence). CDR3 length equals 14 residues. CDR3 in amino acids: CASSSQAGSYEQYF.

The CDR3 is CASSQDRGATYNEQFF. The J gene is TRBJ2-1, the V gene TRBV5-6; TCRdb proposes TRBD1, but this gene call is untestable without DNA. In germline, CDR1 is SGHDT, CDR2 YYEEEE. The CDR3 is 16 amino acids.

The V call is TRBV7-9, the J call TRBJ2-7; there is no DNA to check the TCRdb D call of TRBD2. Germline V gene sequence: CDR1 SEHNR, CDR2 FQNEAQ (reference sequence). The CDR3 length is 12 residues. CDR3 in amino acids: CASSDGGDEQYF.

The rearrangement uses TRBV15 and TRBJ1-1. CDR1 LNHNV and CDR2 YYDKDF come from the germline V gene (reference sequence). This CDR3 is built from 17 residues. The CDR3 sequence: CATSRDLMGSGITEAFF. Drawing the rest from reference TRBV15 and TRBJ1-1, the complete variable domain is DAMVIQNPRYQVTQFGKPVTLSCSQTLNHNVMYWYQQKSSQAPKLLFHYYDKDFNNEADTPDNFQSRRPNTSFCFLDIRSPGLGDTAMYLCATSRDLMGSGITEAFFGQGTRLTVV.

Measured by frequency, this clonotype is medium-sized (0.01 to 0.1%). The chain has TRBV12-5 and TRBJ1-5; TCRdb indicates TRBD1, and absent DNA this call remains unverified. There are 14 residues in the CDR3. Germline V gene data show CDR1 as LGHNT and CDR2 as FRNRAP. CDR3 region: CASGTDIGNQPQHF. Looking up the rest from reference TRBV12-5 and TRBJ1-5 gives the full variable domain: DARVTQTPRHKVTEMGQEVTMRCQPILGHNTVFWYRQTMMQGLELLAYFRNRAPLDDSGMPKDRFSAEMPDATLATLKIQPSEPRDSAVYFCASGTDIGNQPQHFGDGTRLSIL.